This T cell receptor beta chain was found in a study of regulatory T cells in long-lasting Graves disease. Regarding the study as a whole: Newly diagnosed disease favored TRBV20-1 and TRBJ2-1 over persistent disease. Analysis covered peripheral blood alone, not thyroid tissue.

V was pared by 7 bases and J by 2 bases, with 14 bases of the junction left unmatched. This CDR3 is 18 amino acids long. Per the germline V gene, CDR1 is MNHNS and CDR2 is SASEGT. Arm-PCR of CDR3 regions and iRepertoire HTBI primers were the basis on which TCR beta libraries were built. Via MiXCR, TCRdb re-called the multiplex PCR reads, giving one row per CDR3 protein. The data show under 250,000 distinct CDR3 sequences, around 20% seen once. Time point: newly diagnosed GD, antithyroid drugs for less than 3 months. Preparation of the TCR library used RNA extracted from PBMCs. American Thyroid Association guidelines defined Graves' disease diagnosis. The patients were enrolled through endocrinology in Xi'an, China. In regard to this clonotype: What it binds is not known.

Sequencing used peripheral blood mononuclear cells (PBMCs), obtained at new diagnosis, from a patient treated with antithyroid drugs. The sequence was obtained from a female donor with Graves disease. This sequence joins TRBV6-1 and TRBJ2-7; 13 bases align to TRBD2. The CDR3 coding sequence is TGTGCCAGCACTACCACTAGCGGGAGGGAGAGCCGCCCCTACGAGCAGTACTTC. Translating it yields CASTTTSGRESRPYEQYF.